These T cell receptor beta chains were read from a single sample in a study of OX40 agonist ivuxolimab in advanced cancers. Sequencing used immunoSEQ multiplex PCR; TCRdb keeps in-frame clones, though not all of them. The top ten clones hold under 9% of a sample with tens of thousands of clones, around 82% of them seen once. The source was CD4+ or CD8+ T cells sorted from blood, collected in a trial of the OX40 agonist ivuxolimab. The receptors originated from an adult with an advanced solid tumor such as melanoma, head and neck, liver or kidney cancer. CDR3s include the opening cysteine and the closing phenylalanine or tryptophan. D genes are given only for firm matches. Expanded clones are given a class, and other clones once, few, many or no size at all.

d_gene: NA; abundance: once; v_gene: TRBV5-6; j_gene: TRBJ1-4; CDR3aa: CASSAGRTNEKLFF; CDR3nt: TGTGCCAGCAGCGCAGGGAGGACTAATGAAAAACTGTTTTTT
d_gene: NA; abundance: NA; v_gene: TRBV30; j_gene: TRBJ1-2; CDR3aa: CAWTLLQGGGGYTF; CDR3nt: TGTGCCTGGACCCTACTACAGGGTGGCGGGGGCTACACCTTC
d_gene: NA; abundance: NA; v_gene: TRBV15; j_gene: TRBJ2-1; CDR3aa: CATRELGSYNEQFF; CDR3nt: TGTGCCACCAGAGAACTAGGCTCCTACAATGAGCAGTTCTTC
d_gene: NA; abundance: NA; v_gene: TRBV5-8; j_gene: TRBJ1-1; CDR3aa: CASSLDRSNTEAFF; CDR3nt: TGTGCCAGCAGCCTGGACAGATCGAACACTGAAGCTTTCTTT
d_gene: TRBD2; abundance: NA; v_gene: TRBV7-2; j_gene: TRBJ2-1; CDR3aa: CASSPVGLAGARGYNEQFF; CDR3nt: TGTGCCAGCAGCCCCGTGGGACTAGCGGGAGCCCGGGGCTACAATGAGCAGTTCTTC
d_gene: NA; abundance: NA; v_gene: TRBV6-5; j_gene: TRBJ1-1; CDR3aa: CASSYGAPYLNTEAFF; CDR3nt: TGTGCCAGCAGTTACGGGGCCCCGTACTTGAACACTGAAGCTTTCTTT
d_gene: TRBD2; abundance: NA; v_gene: TRBV5-1; j_gene: TRBJ2-6; CDR3aa: CASSPGGGLISGANVLTF; CDR3nt: TGCGCCAGCAGCCCGGGAGGAGGCCTCATCTCTGGGGCCAACGTCCTGACTTTC
d_gene: NA; abundance: NA; v_gene: TRBV4-1; j_gene: TRBJ2-7; CDR3aa: CASSQGGSEVYEQYF; CDR3nt: TGCGCCAGCAGCCAGGGGGGTTCAGAAGTCTACGAGCAGTACTTC
d_gene: NA; abundance: NA; v_gene: TRBV27; j_gene: TRBJ1-1; CDR3aa: CASSLFGTRGTNTEAFF; CDR3nt: TGTGCCAGCAGTTTATTTGGGACAAGGGGAACGAACACTGAAGCTTTCTTT
d_gene: TRBD1; abundance: NA; v_gene: TRBV23-1; j_gene: TRBJ2-7; CDR3aa: CASSQTGGLSYEQYF; CDR3nt: TGCGCCAGCAGTCAAACAGGGGGCCTATCCTACGAGCAGTACTTC
d_gene: TRBD1; abundance: NA; v_gene: TRBV7-2; j_gene: TRBJ1-5; CDR3aa: CASSLTGGGNQPQHF; CDR3nt: TGTGCCAGCAGCTTAACAGGGGGCGGGAATCAGCCCCAGCATTTT
d_gene: NA; abundance: NA; v_gene: TRBV4-3; j_gene: TRBJ1-4; CDR3aa: CASSQGGFDGGLFF; CDR3nt: TGCGCCAGCAGCCAAGGGGGGTTCGACGGGGGACTGTTTTTT
d_gene: TRBD1; abundance: NA; v_gene: TRBV19; j_gene: TRBJ1-5; CDR3aa: CASRAGQTNQPQHF; CDR3nt: TGTGCCAGTAGGGCGGGACAGACCAATCAGCCCCAGCATTTT
d_gene: NA; abundance: once; v_gene: TRBV6-1; j_gene: TRBJ1-1; CDR3aa: CAIPAIRQGGNLFF; CDR3nt: TGTGCCATCCCCGCAATAAGGCAAGGGGGAAACCTTTTCTTT
d_gene: NA; abundance: NA; v_gene: TRBV5-4; j_gene: TRBJ2-7; CDR3aa: CASSQATGDYEQYF; CDR3nt: TGCGCCAGCAGCCAGGCCACGGGAGACTACGAGCAGTACTTC
d_gene: TRBD2; abundance: NA; v_gene: TRBV6-1; j_gene: TRBJ2-6; CDR3aa: CASSVTSGSSGANVLTF; CDR3nt: TGTGCCAGCAGTGTCACTAGCGGGAGCTCTGGGGCCAACGTCCTGACTTTC
d_gene: NA; abundance: NA; v_gene: TRBV7-2; j_gene: TRBJ2-7; CDR3aa: CASSPPNDYEQYF; CDR3nt: TGTGCCAGCAGCCCGCCCAACGACTACGAGCAGTACTTC
d_gene: NA; abundance: NA; v_gene: TRBV9; j_gene: TRBJ1-1; CDR3aa: CASSVEGREAFF; CDR3nt: TGTGCCAGCAGCGTAGAGGGGCGTGAAGCTTTCTTT
d_gene: TRBD2; abundance: few; v_gene: TRBV5-1; j_gene: TRBJ2-3; CDR3aa: CASKELAGGRSDTQYF; CDR3nt: TGCGCCAGCAAGGAGCTAGCGGGAGGGCGGTCAGATACGCAGTATTTT
d_gene: TRBD2; abundance: NA; v_gene: TRBV19; j_gene: TRBJ2-1; CDR3aa: CATRGILAGGFGGNEQFF; CDR3nt: TGTGCCACGCGTGGAATACTAGCGGGAGGGTTTGGGGGAAATGAGCAGTTCTTC
d_gene: NA; abundance: NA; v_gene: TRBV10-3; j_gene: TRBJ2-1; CDR3aa: CAISESRIRRDEQFF; CDR3nt: TGTGCCATCAGTGAGTCGAGGATCAGGCGGGACGAGCAGTTCTTC
d_gene: TRBD2; abundance: NA; v_gene: TRBV4-3; j_gene: TRBJ2-5; CDR3aa: CASSQAASGRAGETQYF; CDR3nt: TGCGCCAGCAGCCAAGCGGCTAGCGGGAGGGCCGGGGAGACCCAGTACTTC
d_gene: NA; abundance: NA; v_gene: TRBV29-1; j_gene: TRBJ2-6; CDR3aa: CSVTSPDVLTF; CDR3nt: TGCAGCGTCACATCCCCGGACGTCCTGACTTTC
d_gene: NA; abundance: NA; v_gene: TRBV7-2; j_gene: TRBJ1-2; CDR3aa: CASSLGDGVDTNYGYTF; CDR3nt: TGTGCCAGCAGCTTAGGGGATGGGGTAGATACCAACTATGGCTACACCTTC
d_gene: NA; abundance: NA; v_gene: TRBV7-2; j_gene: TRBJ1-3; CDR3aa: CASSLVGGSGNTIYF; CDR3nt: TGTGCCAGCAGCTTAGTTGGTGGGTCTGGAAACACCATATATTTT
d_gene: NA; abundance: NA; v_gene: TRBV6-6; j_gene: TRBJ1-5; CDR3aa: CASAGGISNQPQHF; CDR3nt: TGTGCCAGTGCCGGAGGGATATCGAATCAGCCCCAGCATTTT
d_gene: NA; abundance: NA; v_gene: TRBV12-5; j_gene: TRBJ2-1; CDR3aa: CASGLIIRTLRGYNEQFF; CDR3nt: TGTGCTAGTGGTTTGATAATACGGACTCTACGGGGGTACAATGAGCAGTTCTTC
d_gene: NA; abundance: NA; v_gene: TRBV27; j_gene: TRBJ2-3; CDR3aa: CASKAQILTGYSADTQYF; CDR3nt: TGTGCCAGCAAGGCCCAGATTCTCACAGGGTACTCGGCAGATACGCAGTATTTT
d_gene: NA; abundance: NA; v_gene: TRBV5-1; j_gene: TRBJ2-1; CDR3aa: CASSLGQDNEQFF; CDR3nt: TGCGCCAGCAGCTTGGGACAGGACAATGAGCAGTTCTTC
d_gene: NA; abundance: NA; v_gene: TRBV15; j_gene: TRBJ2-7; CDR3aa: CATSRRDTSYEQYF; CDR3nt: TGTGCCACCAGCAGGCGGGACACCTCCTACGAGCAGTACTTC
d_gene: NA; abundance: NA; v_gene: TRBV5-6; j_gene: TRBJ1-1; CDR3aa: CASSPAGFSLTEAFF; CDR3nt: TGTGCCAGCAGCCCTGCAGGGTTTTCGTTAACTGAAGCTTTCTTT
d_gene: TRBD2; abundance: NA; v_gene: TRBV9; j_gene: TRBJ2-1; CDR3aa: CASSEPSGRRKGQFF; CDR3nt: TGTGCCAGCAGCGAACCAAGCGGGAGAAGGAAGGGGCAGTTCTTC
d_gene: NA; abundance: NA; v_gene: TRBV7-2; j_gene: TRBJ2-1; CDR3aa: CASTQGRGTIEDEQFF; CDR3nt: TGTGCCAGTACCCAGGGGCGCGGGACAATAGAGGATGAGCAGTTCTTC
d_gene: NA; abundance: NA; v_gene: TRBV6-6; j_gene: TRBJ1-1; CDR3aa: CASRELRQKVEAFF; CDR3nt: TGTGCCAGCAGGGAGTTACGGCAGAAGGTTGAAGCTTTCTTT
d_gene: NA; abundance: NA; v_gene: TRBV7-6; j_gene: TRBJ1-5; CDR3aa: CASSLGGGNQPQHF; CDR3nt: TGTGCCAGCAGCTTAGGAGGGGGCAATCAGCCCCAGCATTTT
d_gene: NA; abundance: NA; v_gene: TRBV19; j_gene: TRBJ2-7; CDR3aa: CASSLVANEQYF; CDR3nt: TGTGCCAGTAGCCTGGTGGCGAACGAGCAGTACTTC